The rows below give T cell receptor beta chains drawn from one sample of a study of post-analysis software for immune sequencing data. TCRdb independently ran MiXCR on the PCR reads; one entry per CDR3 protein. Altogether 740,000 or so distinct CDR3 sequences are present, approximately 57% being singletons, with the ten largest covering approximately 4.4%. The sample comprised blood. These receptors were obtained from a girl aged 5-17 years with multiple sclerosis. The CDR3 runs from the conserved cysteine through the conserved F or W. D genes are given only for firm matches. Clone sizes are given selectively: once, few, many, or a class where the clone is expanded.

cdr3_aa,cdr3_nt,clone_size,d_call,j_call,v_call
CASSVGGQGETQYF,TGTGCCAGCAGCGTAGGTGGTCAGGGAGAGACCCAGTACTTC,NA,NA,TRBJ2-5,TRBV9
CASSFQEPYNEQFF,TGTGCCAGCAGCTTCCAGGAACCTTACAATGAGCAGTTCTTC,NA,NA,TRBJ2-1,TRBV7-9
CSVSGDSYEQYF,TGCAGCGTCTCAGGCGACTCCTACGAGCAGTACTTC,NA,NA,TRBJ2-7,TRBV29-1
CATSRVGVGTDTQYF,TGTGCCACCAGCAGAGTAGGGGTTGGCACAGATACGCAGTATTTT,few,NA,TRBJ2-3,TRBV15
CASIGGAGSSYTF,TGTGCCAGCATCGGGGGCGCAGGCTCTAGCTACACCTTC,few,NA,TRBJ1-2,TRBV6-6
CASSSGTGDVTFF,TGTGCCAGCAGCTCCGGGACAGGGGACGTAACTTTCTTT,NA,TRBD1,TRBJ1-1,TRBV11-2
CASNLGFGDGYTF,TGTGCCAGCAACTTAGGATTCGGCGATGGCTACACCTTC,NA,NA,TRBJ1-2,TRBV7-9
CASSEAVGTGTGATQYF,TGTGCCAGCAGTGAAGCGGTGGGGACAGGGACTGGCGCTACGCAGTATTTT,NA,TRBD1,TRBJ2-3,TRBV6-1
CASSPPLYRADQETQYF,TGTGCCAGCAGCCCCCCCCTTTACAGAGCCGACCAGGAGACCCAGTACTTC,NA,NA,TRBJ2-5,TRBV28
CASSFGLAGGRRIYEQYF,TGTGCCAGCAGTTTTGGGCTAGCGGGAGGGCGGAGGATCTACGAGCAGTACTTC,NA,TRBD2,TRBJ2-7,TRBV12-3/TRBV12-4
CASSSLGGMVTDTQYF,TGTGCCAGCAGCTCCCTAGGGGGGATGGTGACAGATACGCAGTATTTT,NA,NA,TRBJ2-3,TRBV7-9
CASSQSGGASYGEQFF,TGTGCCAGCAGCCAAAGCGGGGGGGCCTCTTACGGTGAGCAGTTCTTC,NA,TRBD2,TRBJ2-1,TRBV28
CASSLTPRTEAFF,TGTGCCAGCAGCTTAACGCCCCGCACTGAAGCTTTCTTT,once,NA,TRBJ1-1,TRBV7-3
CASSVEPTGNYGYTF,TGTGCCAGCAGCGTAGAACCCACAGGGAACTATGGCTACACCTTC,few,NA,TRBJ1-2,TRBV9
CASSEGSSGRYEQYF,TGTGCCAGCAGTGAAGGCAGTAGCGGGAGGTACGAGCAGTACTTC,NA,TRBD2,TRBJ2-7,TRBV25-1
CASSLIGTHYEQYF,TGTGCCAGCAGCCTCATAGGGACTCACTACGAGCAGTACTTC,NA,NA,TRBJ2-7,TRBV14
CANSLPKGSGNQPQHF,TGTGCCAACAGCCTCCCCAAGGGAAGCGGCAATCAGCCCCAGCATTTT,NA,NA,TRBJ1-5,TRBV16
CASSRPGPPGNEQYF,TGTGCCAGCAGTAGACCGGGCCCCCCAGGCAACGAGCAGTACTTC,once,NA,TRBJ2-7,TRBV28
CSATEGDLRQPQHF,TGCAGTGCTACTGAAGGGGATCTTCGACAGCCCCAGCATTTT,NA,NA,TRBJ1-5,TRBV20-1
CASTPTGIRQETQYF,TGTGCCAGCACCCCGACAGGGATTCGCCAAGAGACCCAGTACTTC,NA,TRBD1,TRBJ2-5,TRBV12-3/TRBV12-4
CASSAQGQGPNYGYTF,TGTGCCAGCAGCGCACAGGGACAGGGGCCTAACTATGGCTACACCTTC,NA,TRBD1,TRBJ1-2,TRBV9
CASSARRETQYF,TGCGCCAGCAGTGCCCGCAGGGAGACCCAGTACTTC,NA,NA,TRBJ2-5,TRBV10-2
CASSGQGRNEQYF,TGTGCCAGCAGCGGACAGGGGAGGAACGAGCAGTACTTC,NA,TRBD1,TRBJ2-7,TRBV2
CASTHGDRSSYEQYF,TGCGCCAGCACCCACGGGGACAGGAGCTCCTACGAGCAGTACTTC,NA,TRBD1,TRBJ2-7,TRBV5-1
CASSQDRSQGSYEQYF,TGTGCCAGCAGCCAAGATCGTTCCCAGGGCTCCTACGAGCAGTACTTC,NA,NA,TRBJ2-7,TRBV3-1
CASSLNDRGGGYGYTF,TGTGCCAGCAGCCTAAACGACAGGGGGGGTGGATATGGCTACACCTTC,NA,TRBD1,TRBJ1-2,TRBV7-2
CASSFLGAPVETQYF,TGCGCCAGCAGCTTTCTCGGGGCACCAGTTGAGACCCAGTACTTC,NA,NA,TRBJ2-5,TRBV5-1
CSATRDATEAFF,TGCAGTGCTACCCGGGACGCCACTGAAGCTTTCTTT,few,NA,TRBJ1-1,TRBV20-1
CSVGGVRNEQFF,TGCAGCGTGGGAGGGGTCAGAAATGAGCAGTTCTTC,NA,TRBD2,TRBJ2-1,TRBV29-1
CASSVKGVASGRRGNEQFF,TGTGCCAGCAGTGTAAAGGGGGTGGCTAGCGGGAGAAGAGGCAATGAGCAGTTCTTC,NA,TRBD2,TRBJ2-1,TRBV25-1
CASSQDRTASGYTF,TGTGCCAGCAGTCAGGACAGGACTGCTAGTGGCTACACCTTC,NA,TRBD1,TRBJ1-2,TRBV2
CASSLGLAGTGELFF,TGTGCTAGCAGTCTGGGACTAGCGGGAACCGGGGAGCTGTTTTTT,NA,TRBD2,TRBJ2-2,TRBV7-7
CSARGEVSDIQYF,TGCAGCGCCCGCGGGGAGGTTTCGGACATTCAGTACTTC,NA,NA,TRBJ2-4,TRBV29-1
CASSLRGESSPLHF,TGTGCCAGCAGCTTAAGGGGAGAAAGTTCACCCCTCCACTTT,NA,NA,TRBJ1-6,TRBV7-9
CASSIGYRDRRNEQFF,TGCGCCAGCAGCATAGGCTACCGGGACCGGAGAAATGAGCAGTTCTTC,NA,NA,TRBJ2-1,TRBV5-1
CASSSPMRRSSYNEQFF,TGCGCCAGCAGCTCGCCTATGCGGCGGAGCTCCTACAATGAGCAGTTCTTC,few,NA,TRBJ2-1,TRBV5-1
CASSKGISSYNEQFF,TGCGCCAGCTCGAAGGGGATTAGCTCCTACAATGAGCAGTTCTTC,NA,NA,TRBJ2-1,TRBV5-1
CASSYAFRPEGQLSREQFF,TGTGCCAGCAGTTACGCTTTTCGCCCTGAGGGACAGCTTTCCCGTGAGCAGTTCTTC,NA,TRBD1,TRBJ2-1,TRBV6-5
CSAGLVRGGHGEQFF,TGCAGCGCTGGGCTCGTGCGGGGGGGCCACGGTGAGCAGTTCTTC,few,TRBD2,TRBJ2-1,TRBV29-1
CASSYSRSSTDTQYF,TGTGCCAGCAGTTACTCGCGGTCTAGCACAGATACGCAGTATTTT,few,NA,TRBJ2-3,TRBV6-6
CASRDDDRDGKLFF,TGTGCCAGCAGGGACGACGACAGGGATGGAAAACTGTTTTTT,NA,TRBD1,TRBJ1-4,TRBV12-3/TRBV12-4
CATSKQSYEQYF,TGTGCCACCAGCAAACAGAGTTACGAGCAGTACTTC,few,NA,TRBJ2-7,TRBV15
CASSYSTLYNEQFF,TGTGCCAGCAGTTACTCGACCCTATACAATGAGCAGTTCTTC,NA,NA,TRBJ2-1,TRBV6-6
CASSAGQGFYGYTF,TGCGCCAGCAGCGCGGGACAGGGGTTCTATGGCTACACCTTC,NA,TRBD1,TRBJ1-2,TRBV4-1